This T cell receptor (beta chain) was sequenced for a study of response to subunit inactivated influenza vaccine. Points from the study as a whole: T cells newly recruited by each seasonal influenza vaccination are few, the authors suggested.

This clonotype was seen only once. Its antigen is unknown. TCRdb redid the calling of the RT-PCR reads with MiXCR, one entry per CDR3 protein. The sample shows about 650,000 distinct CDR3 sequences, 15% to 18% of them seen only once. Trimming took 0 bases from V and 2 from J, leaving 11 bases between them. The germline gives CDR1 LGHDT, CDR2 YNNKEL (reference sequence). The CDR3 contains 15 residues. The V call is TRBV3-1, the J call TRBJ2-7; D might be TRBD1 (5 bases). The specimen was PBMCs from blood, collected approximately 13 days after vaccination. The TCR sequence derives from a man aged 45 to 65 who received an inactivated influenza vaccine. The CDR3 loop reads CASSQDPGNPYEQYF. The CDR3, as DNA: TGTGCCAGCAGCCAAGACCCAGGGAATCCCTACGAGCAGTACTTC.